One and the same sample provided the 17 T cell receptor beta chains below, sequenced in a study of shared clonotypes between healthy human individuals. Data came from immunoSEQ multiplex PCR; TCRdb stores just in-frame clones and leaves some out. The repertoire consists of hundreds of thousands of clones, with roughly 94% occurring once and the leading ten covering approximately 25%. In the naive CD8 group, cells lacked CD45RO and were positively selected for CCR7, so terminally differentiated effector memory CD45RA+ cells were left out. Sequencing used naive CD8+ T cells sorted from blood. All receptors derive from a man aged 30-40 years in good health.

The CDR3 loop reads CAISESRISNQPQHF. In nucleotides, the CDR3 is TGTGCCATCAGTGAATCCAGGATAAGCAATCAGCCCCAGCATTTT. The chain joins TRBV10-3 to TRBJ1-5; D not resolved. Germline lookup yields CDR1 ENHRY and CDR2 SYGVKD. V lost 3 bases and J lost 1, with 10 bases in between. The CDR3 sequence is 15 residues long.

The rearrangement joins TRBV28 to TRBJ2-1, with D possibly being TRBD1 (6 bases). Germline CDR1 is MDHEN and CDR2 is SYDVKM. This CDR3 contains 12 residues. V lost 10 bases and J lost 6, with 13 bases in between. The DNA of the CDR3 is TGTGCCACCTCGAGAGGGGGCAATGAGCAGTTCTTC. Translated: CATSRGGNEQFF.

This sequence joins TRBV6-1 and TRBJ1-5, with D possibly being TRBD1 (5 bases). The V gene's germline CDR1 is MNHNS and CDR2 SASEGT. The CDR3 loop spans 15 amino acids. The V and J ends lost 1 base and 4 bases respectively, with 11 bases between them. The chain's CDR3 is CASSEGREGNQPQHF. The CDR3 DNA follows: TGTGCCAGCAGTGAAGGCAGGGAAGGGAATCAGCCCCAGCATTTT.

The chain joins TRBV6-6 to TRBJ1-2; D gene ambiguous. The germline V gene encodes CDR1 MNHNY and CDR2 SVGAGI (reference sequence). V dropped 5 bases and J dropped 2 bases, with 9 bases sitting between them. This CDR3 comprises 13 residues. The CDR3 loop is CASSQRDNYGYTF. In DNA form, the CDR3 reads TGTGCCAGCAGTCAGAGAGACAACTATGGCTACACCTTC.

The CDR3 reads CASSVTPVEQFF. For the CDR3, the DNA is TGTGCCAGCAGCGTTACCCCGGTTGAGCAGTTCTTC. The chain combines TRBV7-9 with TRBJ2-1, with D unresolved. The CDR3 sequence is 12 residues long. The germline V gene encodes CDR1 SEHNR and CDR2 FQNEAQ (reference sequence). The V end was cut by 5 bases, the J end by 9 bases, with 11 bases between.

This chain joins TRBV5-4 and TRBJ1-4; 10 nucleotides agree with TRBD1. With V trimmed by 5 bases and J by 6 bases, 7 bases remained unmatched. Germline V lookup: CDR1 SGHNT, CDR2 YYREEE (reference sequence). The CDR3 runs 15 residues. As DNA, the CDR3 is TGTGCCAGCAGACGACAGGGGGCTGGCGATGAAAAACTGTTTTTT. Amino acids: CASRRQGAGDEKLFF.

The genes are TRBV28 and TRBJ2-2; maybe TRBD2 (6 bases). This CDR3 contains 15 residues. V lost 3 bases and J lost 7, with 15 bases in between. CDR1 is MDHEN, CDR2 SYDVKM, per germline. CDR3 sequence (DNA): TGTGCCAGCAGTTTGGTTGGCGGGACGGTCGGGGAGCTGTTTTTT. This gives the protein CASSLVGGTVGELFF. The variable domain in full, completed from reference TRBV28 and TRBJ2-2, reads DVKVTQSSRYLVKRTGEKVFLECVQDMDHENMFWYRQDPGLGLRLIYFSYDVKMKEKGDIPEGYSVSREKKERFSLILESASTNQTSMYLCASSLVGGTVGELFFGEGSRLTVL.

As DNA, the CDR3 is TGTGCCAGCAGCCCCCCTCCGGGGCCATGGTGCTCGTATGAGCAGTTCTTC. Translated: CASSPPPGPWCSYEQFF. This chain connects TRBV21-1 to TRBJ2-1. TRBV21-1 is tagged as a pseudogene. The CDR3 is 17 amino acids.

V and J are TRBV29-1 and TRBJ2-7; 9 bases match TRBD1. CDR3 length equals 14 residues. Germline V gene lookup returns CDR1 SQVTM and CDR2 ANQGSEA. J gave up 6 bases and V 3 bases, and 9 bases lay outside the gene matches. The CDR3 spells CSVESSGQGPEQYF. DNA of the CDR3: TGCAGCGTTGAGTCCTCGGGACAGGGACCCGAGCAGTACTTC.

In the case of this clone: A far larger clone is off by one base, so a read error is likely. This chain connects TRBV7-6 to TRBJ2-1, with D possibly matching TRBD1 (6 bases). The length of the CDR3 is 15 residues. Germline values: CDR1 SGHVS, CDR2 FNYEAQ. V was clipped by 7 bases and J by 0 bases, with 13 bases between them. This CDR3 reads CASNETDSSYNEQFF. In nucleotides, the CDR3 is TGTGCCAGCAACGAAACGGACAGCTCCTACAATGAGCAGTTCTTC.

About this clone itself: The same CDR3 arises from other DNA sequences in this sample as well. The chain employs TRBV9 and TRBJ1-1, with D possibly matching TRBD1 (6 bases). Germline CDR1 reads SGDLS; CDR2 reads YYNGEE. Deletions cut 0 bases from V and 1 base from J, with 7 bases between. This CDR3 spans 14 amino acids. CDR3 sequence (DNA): TGTGCCAGCAGCGTAGCAGGGGCGAACACTGAAGCTTTCTTT. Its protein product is CASSVAGANTEAFF. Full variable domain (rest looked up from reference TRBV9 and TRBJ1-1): DSGVTQTPKHLITATGQRVTLRCSPRSGDLSVYWYQQSLDQGLQFLIQYYNGEERAKGNILERFSAQQFPDLHSELNLSSLELGDSALYFCASSVAGANTEAFFGQGTRLTVV.

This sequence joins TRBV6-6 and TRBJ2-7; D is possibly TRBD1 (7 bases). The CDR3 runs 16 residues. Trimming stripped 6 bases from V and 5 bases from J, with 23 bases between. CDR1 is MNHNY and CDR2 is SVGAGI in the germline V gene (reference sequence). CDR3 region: CASRTVTGARGNEQYF. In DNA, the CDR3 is TGTGCCAGCAGGACAGTCACAGGGGCTCGGGGGAACGAGCAGTACTTC.

The CDR3 nucleotides read TGTGCCAGCAGCTTTGGTGATCGGGTTTGGAACTCTGGAAACACCATATATTTT. This translates into CASSFGDRVWNSGNTIYF. The rearrangement joins TRBV7-6 to TRBJ1-3; D not resolved. The length of the CDR3 is 18 residues. Germline CDR1 SGHVS, CDR2 FNYEAQ. V lost 3 bases, J lost 0 bases, and 18 bases lay in between.

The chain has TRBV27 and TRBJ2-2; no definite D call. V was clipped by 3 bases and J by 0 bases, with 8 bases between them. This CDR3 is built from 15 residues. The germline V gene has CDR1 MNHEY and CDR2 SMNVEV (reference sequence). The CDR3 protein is CASSFRYPNTGELFF. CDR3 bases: TGTGCCAGCAGTTTCAGGTATCCGAACACCGGGGAGCTGTTTTTT.

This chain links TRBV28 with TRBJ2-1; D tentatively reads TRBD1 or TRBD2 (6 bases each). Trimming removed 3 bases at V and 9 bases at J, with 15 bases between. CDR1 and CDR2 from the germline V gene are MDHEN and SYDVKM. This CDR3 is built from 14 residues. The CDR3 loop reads CASSFNPRGPEQFF. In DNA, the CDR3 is TGTGCCAGCAGTTTCAACCCCCGGGGGCCTGAGCAGTTCTTC.

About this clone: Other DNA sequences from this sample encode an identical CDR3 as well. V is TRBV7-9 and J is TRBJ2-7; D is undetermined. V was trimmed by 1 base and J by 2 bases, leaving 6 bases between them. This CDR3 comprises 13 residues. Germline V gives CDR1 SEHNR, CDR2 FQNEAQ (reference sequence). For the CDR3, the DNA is TGTGCCAGCAGCTTAGGTGTTCCCTACGAGCAGTACTTC. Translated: CASSLGVPYEQYF.

CDR3 coding DNA: TGCAGCGTTGAATATTACGAACAGGGGGCCTACGAGCAGTACTTC. This translates into CSVEYYEQGAYEQYF. V gene TRBV29-1 combines with J gene TRBJ2-7; TRBD1 matches at 8 bases. CDR3 length: 15 amino acids. V shed 2 bases and J 2 bases; nucleotides not matched to a gene: 8. Germline lookup yields CDR1 SQVTM and CDR2 ANQGSEA.